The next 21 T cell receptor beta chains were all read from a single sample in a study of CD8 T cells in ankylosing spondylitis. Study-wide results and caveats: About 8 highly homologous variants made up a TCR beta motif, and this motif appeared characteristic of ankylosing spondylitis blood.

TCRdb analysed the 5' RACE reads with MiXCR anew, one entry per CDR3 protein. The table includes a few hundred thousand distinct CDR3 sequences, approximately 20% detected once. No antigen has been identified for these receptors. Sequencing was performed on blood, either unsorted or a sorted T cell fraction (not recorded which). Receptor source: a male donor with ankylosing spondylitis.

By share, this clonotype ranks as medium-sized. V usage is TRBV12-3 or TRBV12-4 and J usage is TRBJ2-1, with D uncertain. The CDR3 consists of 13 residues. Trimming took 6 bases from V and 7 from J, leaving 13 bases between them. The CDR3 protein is CASSLNRWNEQFF. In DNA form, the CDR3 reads TGTGCCAGCAGCCTCAACCGGTGGAATGAGCAGTTCTTC.

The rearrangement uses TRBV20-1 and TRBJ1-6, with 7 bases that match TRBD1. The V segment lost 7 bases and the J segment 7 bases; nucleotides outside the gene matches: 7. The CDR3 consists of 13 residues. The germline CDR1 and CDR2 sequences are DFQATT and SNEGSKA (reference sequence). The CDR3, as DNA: TGCAGTGTTTTACAGGGGAAAAATTCACCCCTCCACTTT. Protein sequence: CSVLQGKNSPLHF.

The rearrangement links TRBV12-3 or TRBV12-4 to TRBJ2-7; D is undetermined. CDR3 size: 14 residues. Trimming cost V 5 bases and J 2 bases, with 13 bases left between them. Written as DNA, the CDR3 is TGTGCCAGCAGTCCCTTCCGTACAACCTACGAGCAGTACTTC. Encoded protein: CASSPFRTTYEQYF.

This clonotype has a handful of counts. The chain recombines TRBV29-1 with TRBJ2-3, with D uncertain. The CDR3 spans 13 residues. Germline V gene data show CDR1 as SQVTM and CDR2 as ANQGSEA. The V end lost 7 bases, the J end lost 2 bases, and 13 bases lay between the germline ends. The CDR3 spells CSGKVYSTDTQYF. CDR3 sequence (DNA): TGCAGCGGCAAGGTCTACTCCACAGATACGCAGTATTTT.

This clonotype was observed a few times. CDR3 residues: CASSLTAGGSVGEQFF. As DNA, the CDR3 is TGCGCCAGCAGCTTGACAGCGGGAGGGTCAGTAGGTGAGCAGTTCTTC. The V and J genes are TRBV5-1 and TRBJ2-1; 10 bases are a match to TRBD2. Germline V CDR1 and CDR2: SGHRS, YFSETQ. Trimming at V came to 1 base and at J to 9 bases, leaving 10 bases not matched to a gene. This CDR3 is 16 amino acids long.

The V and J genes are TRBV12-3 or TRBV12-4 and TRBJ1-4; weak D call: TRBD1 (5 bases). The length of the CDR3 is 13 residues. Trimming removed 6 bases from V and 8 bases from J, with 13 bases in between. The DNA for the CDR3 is TGTGCCAGCAGCGGGGGATTGGGGGAAAAACTGTTTTTT. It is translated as CASSGGLGEKLFF.

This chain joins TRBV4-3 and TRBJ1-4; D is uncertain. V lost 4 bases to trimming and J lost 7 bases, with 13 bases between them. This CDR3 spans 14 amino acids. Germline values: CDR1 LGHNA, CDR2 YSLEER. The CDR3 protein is CASSPEIGSEKLFF. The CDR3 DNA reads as TGCGCCAGCAGCCCCGAGATAGGGAGTGAAAAACTGTTTTTT.

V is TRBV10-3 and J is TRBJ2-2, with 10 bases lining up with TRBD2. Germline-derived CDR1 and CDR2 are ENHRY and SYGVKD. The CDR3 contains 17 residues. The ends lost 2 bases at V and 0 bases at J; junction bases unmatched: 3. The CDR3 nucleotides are TGTGCCATCAGTGAGCGAGCGGGAGGGCCGAACACCGGGGAGCTGTTTTTT. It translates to CAISERAGGPNTGELFF.

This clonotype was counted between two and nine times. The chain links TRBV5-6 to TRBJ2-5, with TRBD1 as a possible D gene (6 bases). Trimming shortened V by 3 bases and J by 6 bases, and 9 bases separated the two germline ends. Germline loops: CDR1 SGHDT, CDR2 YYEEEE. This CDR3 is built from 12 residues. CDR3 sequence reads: CASSWGHQTQYF. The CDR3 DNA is TGTGCCAGCAGCTGGGGACACCAGACCCAGTACTTC.

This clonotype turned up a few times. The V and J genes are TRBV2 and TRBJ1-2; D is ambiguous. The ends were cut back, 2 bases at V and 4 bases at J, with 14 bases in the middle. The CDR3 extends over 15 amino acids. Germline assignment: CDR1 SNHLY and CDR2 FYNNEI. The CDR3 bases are TGTGCCAGCAGTGAAATGCTCTCCAGGACCTATGGCTACACCTTC. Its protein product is CASSEMLSRTYGYTF.

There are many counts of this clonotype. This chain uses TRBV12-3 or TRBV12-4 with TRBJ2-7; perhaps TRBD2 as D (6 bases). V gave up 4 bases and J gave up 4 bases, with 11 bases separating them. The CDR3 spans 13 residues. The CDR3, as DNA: TGTGCCAGCAGTTGGGGGGATCGATACGAGCAGTACTTC. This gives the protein CASSWGDRYEQYF.

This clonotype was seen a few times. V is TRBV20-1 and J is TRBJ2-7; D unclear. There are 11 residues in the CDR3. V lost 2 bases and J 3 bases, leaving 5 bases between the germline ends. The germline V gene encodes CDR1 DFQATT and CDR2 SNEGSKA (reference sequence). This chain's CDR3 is CSARLIYEQYF. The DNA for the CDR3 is TGCAGTGCTAGATTAATCTACGAGCAGTACTTC.

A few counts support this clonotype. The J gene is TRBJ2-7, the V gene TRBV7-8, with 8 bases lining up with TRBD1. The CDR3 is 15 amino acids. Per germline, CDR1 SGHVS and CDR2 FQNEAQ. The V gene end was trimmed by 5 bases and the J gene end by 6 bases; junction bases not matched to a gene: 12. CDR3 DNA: TGTGCCAGCAGCCCCCAGGGGGCGCGAACCGGCGAGCAGTACTTC. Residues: CASSPQGARTGEQYF.

In nucleotides, the CDR3 is TGTGCCAGCAGCTTAGAGACAGGGCGGTCTTTCTTT. Translated: CASSLETGRSFF. V gene TRBV11-3 combines with J gene TRBJ1-1, with 7 bases fitting TRBD1. V lost 0 bases, J lost 12 bases, and 4 bases stayed unmatched. Germline V lookup: CDR1 SGHNT, CDR2 YENEEA. The CDR3 runs 12 residues.

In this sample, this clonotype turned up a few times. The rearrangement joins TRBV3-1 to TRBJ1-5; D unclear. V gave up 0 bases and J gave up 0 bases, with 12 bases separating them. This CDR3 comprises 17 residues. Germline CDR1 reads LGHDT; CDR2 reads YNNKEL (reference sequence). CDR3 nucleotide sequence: TGTGCCAGCAGCCAAGACGTTATTTCGGGTAGCAATCAGCCCCAGCATTTT. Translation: CASSQDVISGSNQPQHF.

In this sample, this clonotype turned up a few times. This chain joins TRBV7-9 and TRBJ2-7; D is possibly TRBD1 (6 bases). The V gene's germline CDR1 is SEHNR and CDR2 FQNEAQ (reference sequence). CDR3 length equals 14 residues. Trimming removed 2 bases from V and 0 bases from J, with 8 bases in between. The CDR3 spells CASSLQGSSYEQYF. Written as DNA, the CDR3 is TGTGCCAGCAGCTTACAGGGGAGCTCCTACGAGCAGTACTTC.

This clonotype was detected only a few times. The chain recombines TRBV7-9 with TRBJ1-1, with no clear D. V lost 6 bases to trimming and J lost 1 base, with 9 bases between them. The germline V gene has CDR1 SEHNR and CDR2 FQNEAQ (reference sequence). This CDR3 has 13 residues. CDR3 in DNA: TGTGCCAGCAGTGGGTTGCCGAACACTGAAGCTTTCTTT. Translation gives CASSGLPNTEAFF.

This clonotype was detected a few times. The CDR3 DNA sequence: TGTGCCACCAGCGATCCCGGGACCCGGGGTAACAATGAGCAGTTCTTC. It translates to CATSDPGTRGNNEQFF. The chain uses TRBV24-1 and TRBJ2-1, with D possibly called TRBD1 or TRBD2 (5 bases each). This CDR3 has 16 residues. V lost 7 bases and J lost 5, with 20 bases in between. In germline, CDR1 is KGHDR, CDR2 SFDVKD.

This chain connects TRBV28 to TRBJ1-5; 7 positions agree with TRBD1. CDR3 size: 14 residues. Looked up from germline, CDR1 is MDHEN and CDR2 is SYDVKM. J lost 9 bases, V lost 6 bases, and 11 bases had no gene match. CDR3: CASSATGQPRPQHF. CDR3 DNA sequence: TGTGCCAGCAGCGCTACGGGACAGCCAAGGCCCCAGCATTTT.

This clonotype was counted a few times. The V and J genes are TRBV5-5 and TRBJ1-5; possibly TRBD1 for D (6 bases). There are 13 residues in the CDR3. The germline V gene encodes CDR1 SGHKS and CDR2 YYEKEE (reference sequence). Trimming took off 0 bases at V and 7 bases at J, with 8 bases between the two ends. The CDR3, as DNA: TGTGCCAGCAGCTTGGACAGGGAACAGCCCCAGCATTTT. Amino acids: CASSLDREQPQHF.

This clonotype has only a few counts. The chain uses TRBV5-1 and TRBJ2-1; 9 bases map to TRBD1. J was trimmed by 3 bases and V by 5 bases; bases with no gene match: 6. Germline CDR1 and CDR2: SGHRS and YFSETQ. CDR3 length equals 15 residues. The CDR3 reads CASSLQGANYNEQFF. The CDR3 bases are TGCGCCAGCAGTTTACAGGGGGCGAACTACAATGAGCAGTTCTTC.